A selection of T cell receptor beta chains follows, all from one sample in a study of blood T cells in healthy people across ages. TCRdb analysed the 5' RACE reads with MiXCR anew, one entry per CDR3 protein. Of more than 650,000 distinct CDR3 sequences detected, approximately 24% appear once; the ten largest clones hold less than 3.5%. These sequences were also reported in another study, on T cells of mothers and their children.

Sequenced: blood. Receptors were obtained from a boy aged 10-17 years in good health. Each CDR3 is given with its conserved first and last residue. A D gene is named only where the DNA matches it firmly. Only part of the rows carry a size: once, few, many, or a class if the clone is expanded.

d_gene: -; len: 15; v_gene: TRBV5-1; j_gene: TRBJ2-7; abundance: few; CDR3nt: TGCGCCAGCAGCTTGGGGCAGGAGACAACCTACGAGCAGTACTTC; CDR3aa: CASSLGQETTYEQYF
d_gene: -; len: 14; v_gene: TRBV7-9; j_gene: TRBJ2-5; abundance: -; CDR3nt: TGTGCCAGCAGCCATTGGACAGATCAAGAGACCCAGTACTTC; CDR3aa: CASSHWTDQETQYF
d_gene: -; len: 15; v_gene: TRBV6-5; j_gene: TRBJ2-6; abundance: -; CDR3nt: TGTGCCAGCAGATACGACAGGTCTGGGGCCAACGTCCTGACTTTC; CDR3aa: CASRYDRSGANVLTF
d_gene: TRBD2; len: 14; v_gene: TRBV3-1; j_gene: TRBJ2-5; abundance: -; CDR3nt: TGTGCCAGCGAGTCGGGGGGAAGTGGAGAGACCCAGTACTTC; CDR3aa: CASESGGSGETQYF
d_gene: -; len: 15; v_gene: TRBV7-7; j_gene: TRBJ2-5; abundance: few; CDR3nt: TGTGCTAGCAGCTCCTCTATGACAGGAAGGGAGACCCAGTACTTC; CDR3aa: CASSSSMTGRETQYF
d_gene: TRBD1; len: 15; v_gene: TRBV18; j_gene: TRBJ2-3; abundance: few; CDR3nt: TGTGCCAGCTCAGTCGACAGGGGACGCACAGATACGCAGTATTTT; CDR3aa: CASSVDRGRTDTQYF
d_gene: TRBD2; len: 16; v_gene: TRBV12-3/TRBV12-4; j_gene: TRBJ2-6; abundance: few; CDR3nt: TGTGCCAGCAGCGGAGCGGGGGGGGCCGGGGCCAACGTCCTGACTTTC; CDR3aa: CASSGAGGAGANVLTF
d_gene: TRBD1; len: 14; v_gene: TRBV27; j_gene: TRBJ1-1; abundance: few; CDR3nt: TGTGCCAGCAGTTGGCGACAGGGGAGAACTGAAGCTTTCTTT; CDR3aa: CASSWRQGRTEAFF
d_gene: TRBD1; len: 16; v_gene: TRBV7-3; j_gene: TRBJ1-1; abundance: -; CDR3nt: TGTGCCAGCAGCTCGCCGGCTGGACAGGGACCCACTGAAGCTTTCTTT; CDR3aa: CASSSPAGQGPTEAFF
d_gene: -; len: 15; v_gene: TRBV10-3; j_gene: TRBJ2-3; abundance: -; CDR3nt: TGTGCCACCGCAATGGGGGGTACAAGCACAGATACGCAGTATTTT; CDR3aa: CATAMGGTSTDTQYF
d_gene: -; len: 16; v_gene: TRBV19; j_gene: TRBJ1-1; abundance: -; CDR3nt: TGTGCCAGTAGCCAAAGCACCCGGTCTAGGAACACTGAAGCTTTCTTT; CDR3aa: CASSQSTRSRNTEAFF
d_gene: TRBD2; len: 16; v_gene: TRBV11-2; j_gene: TRBJ2-5; abundance: -; CDR3nt: TGTGCCAGCAGCTTCCTAGCGGGGACCCCAAGAGAGGTCCAGTACTTC; CDR3aa: CASSFLAGTPREVQYF
d_gene: TRBD1; len: 14; v_gene: TRBV6-5; j_gene: TRBJ2-7; abundance: -; CDR3nt: TGTGCCAGCAGTCCAGGGGGCAGGGCCTACGAGCAGTACTTC; CDR3aa: CASSPGGRAYEQYF
d_gene: TRBD2; len: 16; v_gene: TRBV7-9; j_gene: TRBJ2-7; abundance: -; CDR3nt: TGTGCCAGCAGCCCGGTGCGGGGGGTGCTCTCCTACGAGCAGTACTTC; CDR3aa: CASSPVRGVLSYEQYF
d_gene: -; len: 13; v_gene: TRBV18; j_gene: TRBJ1-1; abundance: -; CDR3nt: TGTGCCAGCTCACCATGGTCGGAGACTGAAGCTTTCTTT; CDR3aa: CASSPWSETEAFF
d_gene: TRBD1; len: 15; v_gene: TRBV3-1; j_gene: TRBJ2-1; abundance: -; CDR3nt: TGTGCCAGCAGCGACAGGGGGAGAATATACAATGAGCAGTTCTTC; CDR3aa: CASSDRGRIYNEQFF
d_gene: -; len: 16; v_gene: TRBV9; j_gene: TRBJ2-7; abundance: -; CDR3nt: TGTGCCAGCAGCGTAGGCGGGGCTCCTTACACCTACGAGCAGTACTTC; CDR3aa: CASSVGGAPYTYEQYF
d_gene: -; len: 14; v_gene: TRBV10-3; j_gene: TRBJ2-3; abundance: -; CDR3nt: TGTGCCATCAATGGTGGGGGGAGCACAGATACGCAGTATTTT; CDR3aa: CAINGGGSTDTQYF
d_gene: TRBD1; len: 17; v_gene: TRBV10-3; j_gene: TRBJ2-6; abundance: -; CDR3nt: TGTGCCATCGGGCCGGGACAGGGGGCGACTGGGGCCAACGTCCTGACTTTC; CDR3aa: CAIGPGQGATGANVLTF
d_gene: -; len: 15; v_gene: TRBV7-2; j_gene: TRBJ2-1; abundance: few; CDR3nt: TGTGCCAGCAGCATCACTAGTGGATCCTACAATGGGCAGTTCTTC; CDR3aa: CASSITSGSYNGQFF
d_gene: -; len: 16; v_gene: TRBV5-6; j_gene: TRBJ1-2; abundance: few; CDR3nt: TGTGCCAGCAGCTTGGTCTACAGGGAAGACAACTATGGCTACACCTTC; CDR3aa: CASSLVYREDNYGYTF
d_gene: TRBD1; len: 16; v_gene: TRBV7-9; j_gene: TRBJ1-4; abundance: -; CDR3nt: TGTGCCAGCAGCTCGGACAGGGGGCCAACTAATGAAAAACTGTTTTTT; CDR3aa: CASSSDRGPTNEKLFF
d_gene: TRBD2; len: 15; v_gene: TRBV5-1; j_gene: TRBJ2-7; abundance: -; CDR3nt: TGCGCCAGCAGCTCGGGGCGGGGGAGCTCCTACGAGCAGTACTTC; CDR3aa: CASSSGRGSSYEQYF
d_gene: -; len: 15; v_gene: TRBV6-1; j_gene: TRBJ2-2; abundance: -; CDR3nt: TGTGCCAGCAATCCGACAGGCATAGGCGCCGGGGAGCTGTTTTTT; CDR3aa: CASNPTGIGAGELFF
d_gene: TRBD1; len: 14; v_gene: TRBV19; j_gene: TRBJ1-2; abundance: -; CDR3nt: TGTGCCAGTAGTATTCGGGACAGGCAATATGGCTACACCTTC; CDR3aa: CASSIRDRQYGYTF
d_gene: -; len: 15; v_gene: TRBV6-5; j_gene: TRBJ2-3; abundance: few; CDR3nt: TGTGCCAGCAGTTTAGGACGGTCCGATATAGATACGCAGTATTTT; CDR3aa: CASSLGRSDIDTQYF
d_gene: TRBD1; len: 17; v_gene: TRBV5-1; j_gene: TRBJ2-2; abundance: -; CDR3nt: TGCGCCAGCAGCGAAACGCCCGGGACAGCGAACACCGGGGAGCTGTTTTTT; CDR3aa: CASSETPGTANTGELFF
d_gene: -; len: 14; v_gene: TRBV5-1; j_gene: TRBJ2-5; abundance: few; CDR3nt: TGCGCCAGCAGCTTGGCTTCAGCCGGAGAGACCCAGTACTTC; CDR3aa: CASSLASAGETQYF
d_gene: TRBD2; len: 14; v_gene: TRBV5-4; j_gene: TRBJ2-1; abundance: -; CDR3nt: TGTGCCAGCAGGTACGGCGGGGGGCTGAATGAGCAGTTCTTC; CDR3aa: CASRYGGGLNEQFF
d_gene: TRBD1; len: 13; v_gene: TRBV29-1; j_gene: TRBJ1-1; abundance: few; CDR3nt: TGCAGCGTTGTTTCGACAGGGAGAACTGAAGCTTTCTTT; CDR3aa: CSVVSTGRTEAFF
d_gene: -; len: 15; v_gene: TRBV30; j_gene: TRBJ2-1; abundance: few; CDR3nt: TGTGCCTGGGGATCACTATCTCGGTTGGCAAGTGAGCAGTTCTTC; CDR3aa: CAWGSLSRLASEQFF
d_gene: TRBD2; len: 15; v_gene: TRBV12-3/TRBV12-4; j_gene: TRBJ2-1; abundance: few; CDR3nt: TGTGCCAGCAGTTTAAGCGGGGGTATTTGCAATGAGCAGTTCTTC; CDR3aa: CASSLSGGICNEQFF
d_gene: -; len: 16; v_gene: TRBV7-2; j_gene: TRBJ1-3; abundance: few; CDR3nt: TGTGCCAGCAGCCTAACCTACGACAGTTCTGGAAACACCATATATTTT; CDR3aa: CASSLTYDSSGNTIYF
d_gene: -; len: 14; v_gene: TRBV11-2; j_gene: TRBJ2-3; abundance: -; CDR3nt: TGTGCCAGCAGCCCTCGTAACCTCACAGATACGCAGTATTTT; CDR3aa: CASSPRNLTDTQYF